This TCR beta chain comes out of a study of cytomegalovirus exposure and HLA in healthy donors. The study ran its PCR with 60 Vbeta and 13 Jbeta primers. Using immunoSEQ multiplex PCR, the repertoire was profiled, and TCRdb retains in-frame clones only, with some absent. The sample contains about 170,000 clones, over 60% of which appear only once. This CDR3 has 13 residues. Trimming left V 5 bases short and J 7 bases short, with 14 bases between. CDR1 and CDR2 from the germline V gene are SGHAT and FQNNGV. This clone has only one observation. The chain employs TRBV11-2 and TRBJ1-2; D may be TRBD1 (6 bases). The sequence was obtained from a woman aged 50 to 60 in good health and CMV-seronegative. Sequenced material: PBMCs. The CDR3 protein is CASSPVPRGGYTF. DNA of the CDR3: TGTGCCAGCAGCCCTGTGCCCAGGGGTGGCTACACCTTC.